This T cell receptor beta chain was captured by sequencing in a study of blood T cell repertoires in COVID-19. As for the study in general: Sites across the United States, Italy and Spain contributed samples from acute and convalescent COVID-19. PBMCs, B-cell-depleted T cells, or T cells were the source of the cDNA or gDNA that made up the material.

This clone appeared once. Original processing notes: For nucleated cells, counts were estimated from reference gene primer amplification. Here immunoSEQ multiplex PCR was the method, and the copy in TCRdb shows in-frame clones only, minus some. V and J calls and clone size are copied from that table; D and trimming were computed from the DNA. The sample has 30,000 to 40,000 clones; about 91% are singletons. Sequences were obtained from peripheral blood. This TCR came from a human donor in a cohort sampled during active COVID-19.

CDR3 residues: CATSPGGYGYTF. CDR3 bases: TGTGCCACCAGCCCGGGGGGGTATGGCTACACCTTC. The rearrangement joins TRBV15 to TRBJ1-2; D is perhaps TRBD1 (5 bases). V was shortened by 5 bases and J by 5 bases, with 9 bases between the two germline ends. The CDR3 length is 12 residues. Germline V gene data show CDR1 as LNHNV and CDR2 as YYDKDF (reference sequence).